The present entry profiles one T cell receptor beta chain with its context. Germline V lookup: CDR1 SGHDT, CDR2 YYEEEE. The CDR3 has 13 residues. Trimming pared 0 bases from V and 13 bases from J, leaving 11 bases between. The sample is drawn from a study of blood T cell repertoires in COVID-19. The assay was immunoSEQ multiplex PCR, and TCRdb's table has in-frame clones only and misses some. The sample comprises 150,000 to 200,000 clones, approximately 83% of which are singletons, and approximately 10% rests with the top ten. The receptor was derived from a human donor with active or convalescent COVID-19. The donor label of this sample is uncertain. Sequenced sample: peripheral blood. The V and J genes are TRBV5-6 and TRBJ1-6; D is uncertain. In DNA, the CDR3 is TGTGCCAGCAGCTTGGGGCACCCAGGTCCCCTCCACTTT. Protein product: CASSLGHPGPLHF. Using reference TRBV5-6 and TRBJ1-6 for the parts outside the CDR3, the full variable domain is DAGVTQSPTHLIKTRGQQVTLRCSPKSGHDTVSWYQQALGQGPQFIFQYYEEEERQRGNFPDRFSGHQFPNYSSELNVNALLLGDSALYLCASSLGHPGPLHFGNGTRLTVT.